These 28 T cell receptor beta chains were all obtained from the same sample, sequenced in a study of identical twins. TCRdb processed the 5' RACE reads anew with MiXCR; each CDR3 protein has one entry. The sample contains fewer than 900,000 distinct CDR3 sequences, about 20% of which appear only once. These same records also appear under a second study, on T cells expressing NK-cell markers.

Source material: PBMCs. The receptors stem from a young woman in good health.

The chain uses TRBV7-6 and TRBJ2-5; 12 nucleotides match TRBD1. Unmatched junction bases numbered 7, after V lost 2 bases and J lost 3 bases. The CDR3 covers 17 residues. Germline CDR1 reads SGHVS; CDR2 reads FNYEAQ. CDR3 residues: CASSLPGTGGGKETQYF. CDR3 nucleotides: TGTGCCAGCAGCTTACCCGGGACAGGGGGCGGAAAAGAGACCCAGTACTTC. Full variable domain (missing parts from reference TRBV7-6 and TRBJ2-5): GAGVSQSPRYKVTKRGQDVALRCDPISGHVSLYWYRQALGQGPEFLTYFNYEAQQDKSGLPNDRFSAERPEGSISTLTIQRTEQRDSAMYRCASSLPGTGGGKETQYFGPGTRLLVL.

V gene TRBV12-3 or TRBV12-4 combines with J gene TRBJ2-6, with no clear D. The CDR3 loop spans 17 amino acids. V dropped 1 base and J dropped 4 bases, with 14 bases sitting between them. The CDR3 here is CASSLGGRYLGANVLTF. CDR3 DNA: TGTGCCAGCAGTTTAGGTGGAAGGTACCTGGGGGCCAACGTCCTGACTTTC.

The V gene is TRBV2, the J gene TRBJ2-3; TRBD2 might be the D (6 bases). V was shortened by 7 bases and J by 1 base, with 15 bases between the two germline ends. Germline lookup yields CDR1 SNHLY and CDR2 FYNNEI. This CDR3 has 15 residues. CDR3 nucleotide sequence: TGTGCCAGCACCGGATGGGGGGTCGGCACAGATACGCAGTATTTT. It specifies CASTGWGVGTDTQYF.

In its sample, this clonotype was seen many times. CDR3 nucleotides: TGCGCCAGCAGCCAAGACGGTCTTAACTATGGCTACACCTTC. Protein product: CASSQDGLNYGYTF. V and J are TRBV4-3 and TRBJ1-2; the D is unclear. Germline-derived CDR1 and CDR2 are LGHNA and YSLEER. Trimming removed 0 bases at V and 1 base at J, with 6 bases between. The CDR3 loop spans 14 amino acids.

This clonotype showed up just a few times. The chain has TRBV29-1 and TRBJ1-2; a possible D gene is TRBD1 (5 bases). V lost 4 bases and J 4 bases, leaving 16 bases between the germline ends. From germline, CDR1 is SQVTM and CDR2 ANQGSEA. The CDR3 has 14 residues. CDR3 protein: CSVGSMGLGYGYTF. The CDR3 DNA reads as TGCAGCGTTGGAAGTATGGGGCTGGGCTATGGCTACACCTTC.

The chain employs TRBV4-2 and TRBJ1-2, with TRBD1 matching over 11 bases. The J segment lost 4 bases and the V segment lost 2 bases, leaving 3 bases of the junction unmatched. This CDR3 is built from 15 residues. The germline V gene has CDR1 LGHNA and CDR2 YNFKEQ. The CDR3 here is CASSQRTGGGYGYTF. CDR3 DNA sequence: TGTGCCAGCAGCCAAAGGACAGGGGGCGGCTATGGCTACACCTTC.

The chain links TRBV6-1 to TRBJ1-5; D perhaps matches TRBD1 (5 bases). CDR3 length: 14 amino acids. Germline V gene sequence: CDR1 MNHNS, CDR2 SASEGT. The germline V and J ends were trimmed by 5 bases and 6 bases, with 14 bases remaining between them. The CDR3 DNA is TGTGCCAGCAGTAGTCAAGGGGTTCGTCAGCCCCAGCATTTT. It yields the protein CASSSQGVRQPQHF.

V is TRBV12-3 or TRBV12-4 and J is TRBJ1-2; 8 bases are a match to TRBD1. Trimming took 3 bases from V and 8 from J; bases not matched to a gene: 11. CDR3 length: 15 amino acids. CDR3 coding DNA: TGTGCCAGCAGTTTTTGGACAGGGAGTAGGGGCGGCTACACCTTC. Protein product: CASSFWTGSRGGYTF.

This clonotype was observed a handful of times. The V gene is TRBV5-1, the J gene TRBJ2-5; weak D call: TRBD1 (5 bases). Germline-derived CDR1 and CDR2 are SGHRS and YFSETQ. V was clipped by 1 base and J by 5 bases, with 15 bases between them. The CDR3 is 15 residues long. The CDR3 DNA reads TGCGCCAGCAGCTTGAGGGCAGGGTTAGGTGAGACCCAGTACTTC. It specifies CASSLRAGLGETQYF.

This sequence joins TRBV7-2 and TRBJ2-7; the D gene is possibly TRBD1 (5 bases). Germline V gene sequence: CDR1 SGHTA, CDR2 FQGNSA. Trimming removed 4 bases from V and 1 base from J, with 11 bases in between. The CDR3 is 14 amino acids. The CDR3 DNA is TGTGCCAGCAGCTCTTTCCAGGGTTCCTACGAGCAGTACTTC. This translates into CASSSFQGSYEQYF. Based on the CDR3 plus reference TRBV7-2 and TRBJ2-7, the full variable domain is GAGVSQSPSNKVTEKGKDVELRCDPISGHTALYWYRQSLGQGLEFLIYFQGNSAPDKSGLPSDRFSAERTGGSVSTLTIQRTQQEDSAVYLCASSSFQGSYEQYFGPGTRLTVT.

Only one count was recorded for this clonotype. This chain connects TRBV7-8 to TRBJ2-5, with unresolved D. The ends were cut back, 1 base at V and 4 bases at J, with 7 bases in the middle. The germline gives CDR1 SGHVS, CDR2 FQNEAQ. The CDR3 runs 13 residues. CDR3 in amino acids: CASSLGVLETQYF. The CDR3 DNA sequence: TGTGCCAGCAGCTTAGGAGTATTAGAGACCCAGTACTTC.

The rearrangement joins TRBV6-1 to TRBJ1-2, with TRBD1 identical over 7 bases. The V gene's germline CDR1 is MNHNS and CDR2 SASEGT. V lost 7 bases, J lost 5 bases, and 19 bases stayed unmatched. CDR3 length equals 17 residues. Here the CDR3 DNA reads TGTGCCAGCAAAAATACCGCTTCGGGACAGCGATCTTATGGCTACACCTTC. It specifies CASKNTASGQRSYGYTF.

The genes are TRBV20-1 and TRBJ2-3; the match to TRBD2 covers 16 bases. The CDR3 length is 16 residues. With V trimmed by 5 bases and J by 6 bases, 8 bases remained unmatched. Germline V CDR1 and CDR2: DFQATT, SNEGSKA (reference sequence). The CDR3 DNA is TGCAGTGCTTTAACCGGGACTAGCGGGAGGGAGGATACGCAGTATTTT. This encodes CSALTGTSGREDTQYF.

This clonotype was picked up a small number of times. The CDR3 nucleotides read TGCAGTGCTAGGCGACTTCAGCTAGCGTCAGATACGCAGTATTTT. Translating gives CSARRLQLASDTQYF. The chain carries TRBV20-1 and TRBJ2-3, with a tentative D call TRBD2 (6 bases). The V end lost 3 bases, the J end lost 4 bases, and 17 bases lay between the germline ends. There are 15 residues in the CDR3. CDR1 is DFQATT and CDR2 is SNEGSKA in the germline V gene (reference sequence).

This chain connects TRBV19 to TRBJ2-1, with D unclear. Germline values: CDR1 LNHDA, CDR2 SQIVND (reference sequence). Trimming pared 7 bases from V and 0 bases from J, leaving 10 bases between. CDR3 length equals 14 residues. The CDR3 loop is CASNPEPSYNEQFF. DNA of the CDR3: TGTGCCAGTAACCCAGAGCCCTCCTACAATGAGCAGTTCTTC. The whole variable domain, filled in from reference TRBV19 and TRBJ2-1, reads DGGITQSPKYLFRKEGQNVTLSCEQNLNHDAMYWYRQDPGQGLRLIYYSQIVNDFQKGDIAEGYSVSREKKESFPLTVTSAQKNPTAFYLCASNPEPSYNEQFFGPGTRLTVL.

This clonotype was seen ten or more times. The CDR3 protein is CASRPGTGVLNTEAFF. The CDR3 DNA follows: TGTGCCAGCAGGCCCGGGACAGGGGTGTTGAACACTGAAGCTTTCTTT. The V and J genes are TRBV6-2 or TRBV6-3 and TRBJ1-1, with 10 positions matching TRBD1. CDR1 MNHEY and CDR2 SVGEGT come from the germline V gene. With V trimmed by 6 bases and J by 0 bases, 7 bases remained unmatched. The CDR3 is 16 residues long.

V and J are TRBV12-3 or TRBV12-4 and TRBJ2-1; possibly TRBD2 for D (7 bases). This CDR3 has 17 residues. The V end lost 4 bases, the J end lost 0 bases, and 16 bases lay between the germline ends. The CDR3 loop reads CASSSRGRGASYNEQFF. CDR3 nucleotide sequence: TGTGCCAGCAGTTCCCGAGGCCGGGGGGCCTCCTACAATGAGCAGTTCTTC.

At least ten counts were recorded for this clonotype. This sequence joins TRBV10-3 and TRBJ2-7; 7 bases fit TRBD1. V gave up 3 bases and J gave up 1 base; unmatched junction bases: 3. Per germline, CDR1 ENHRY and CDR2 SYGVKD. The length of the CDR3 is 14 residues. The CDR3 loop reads CAISDRGISYEQYF. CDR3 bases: TGTGCCATCAGTGACAGGGGGATTTCCTACGAGCAGTACTTC.

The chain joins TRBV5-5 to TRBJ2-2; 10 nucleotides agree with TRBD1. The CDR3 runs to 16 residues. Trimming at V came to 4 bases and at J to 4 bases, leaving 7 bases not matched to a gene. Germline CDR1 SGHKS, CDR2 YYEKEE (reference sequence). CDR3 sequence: CASSPGQGTPTGELFF. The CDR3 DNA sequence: TGTGCCAGCAGCCCGGGACAGGGGACCCCCACCGGGGAGCTGTTTTTT.

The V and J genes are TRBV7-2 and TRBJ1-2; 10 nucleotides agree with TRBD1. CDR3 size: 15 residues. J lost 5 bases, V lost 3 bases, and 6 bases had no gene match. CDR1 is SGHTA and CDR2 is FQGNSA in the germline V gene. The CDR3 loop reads CASSFHRDRGYGYTF. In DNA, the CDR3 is TGTGCCAGCAGCTTTCACCGGGACAGGGGATATGGCTACACCTTC.

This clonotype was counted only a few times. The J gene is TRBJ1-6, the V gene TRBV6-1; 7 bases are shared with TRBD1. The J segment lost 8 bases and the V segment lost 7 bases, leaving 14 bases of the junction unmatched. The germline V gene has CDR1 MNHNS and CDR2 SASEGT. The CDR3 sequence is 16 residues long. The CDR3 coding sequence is TGTGCCAGCACCCTAACCCCGACAGGGATGGATTCACCCCTCCACTTT. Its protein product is CASTLTPTGMDSPLHF.

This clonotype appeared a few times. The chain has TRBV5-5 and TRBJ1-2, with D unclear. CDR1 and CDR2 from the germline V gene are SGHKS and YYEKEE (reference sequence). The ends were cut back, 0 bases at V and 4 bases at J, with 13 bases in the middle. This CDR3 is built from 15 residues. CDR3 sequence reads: CASSLGGGRGYGYTF. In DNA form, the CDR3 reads TGTGCCAGCAGCTTGGGCGGCGGGCGTGGCTATGGCTACACCTTC.

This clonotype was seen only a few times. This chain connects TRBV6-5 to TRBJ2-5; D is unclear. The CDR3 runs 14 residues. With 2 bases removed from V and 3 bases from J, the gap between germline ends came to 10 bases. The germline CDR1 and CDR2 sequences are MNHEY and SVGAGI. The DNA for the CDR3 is TGTGCCAGCAGTTACATATCAGGAGAAGAGACCCAGTACTTC. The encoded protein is CASSYISGEETQYF.

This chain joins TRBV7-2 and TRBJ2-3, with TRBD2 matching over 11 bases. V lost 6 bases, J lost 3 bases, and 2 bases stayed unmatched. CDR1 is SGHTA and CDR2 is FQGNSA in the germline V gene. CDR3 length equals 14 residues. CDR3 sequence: CASRLAGATDTQYF. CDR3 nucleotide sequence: TGTGCCAGCAGACTAGCGGGAGCGACAGATACGCAGTATTTT.

The CDR3 here is CASSKGQAYEKLFF. CDR3 DNA: TGTGCCAGCAGCAAGGGACAGGCATATGAAAAACTGTTTTTT. The chain employs TRBV7-2 and TRBJ1-4, with 8 bases identical to TRBD1. This CDR3 contains 14 residues. From germline, CDR1 is SGHTA and CDR2 FQGNSA. With 5 bases clipped from V and 6 bases from J, the junction kept 5 bases outside the gene matches.

The CDR3: CASSLGSKGEQYF. CDR3 sequence (DNA): TGTGCCAGCAGCTTGGGGTCTAAGGGGGAGCAGTACTTC. This chain connects TRBV5-6 to TRBJ2-7, with TRBD1 as a possible D gene (5 bases). V was cut by 0 bases and J by 7 bases, with 11 bases left in between. CDR1 SGHDT and CDR2 YYEEEE come from the germline V gene. The CDR3 is 13 amino acids.

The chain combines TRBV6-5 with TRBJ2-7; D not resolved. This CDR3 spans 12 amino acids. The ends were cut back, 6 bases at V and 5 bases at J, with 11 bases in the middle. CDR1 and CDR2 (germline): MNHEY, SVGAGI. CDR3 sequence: CASSTAGHEQYF. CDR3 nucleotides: TGTGCCAGCAGCACAGCAGGCCACGAGCAGTACTTC.

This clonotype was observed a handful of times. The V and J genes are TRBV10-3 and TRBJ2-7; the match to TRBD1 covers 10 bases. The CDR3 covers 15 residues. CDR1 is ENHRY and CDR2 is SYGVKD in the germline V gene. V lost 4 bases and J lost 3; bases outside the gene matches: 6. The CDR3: CAISGSGQGSYEQYF. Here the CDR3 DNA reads TGTGCCATCAGTGGATCGGGACAGGGGAGCTACGAGCAGTACTTC.